Each of the 5 T cell receptor beta chains below was sequenced from the same sample in a study of regulatory T cells in long-lasting Graves disease. Construction of TCR beta libraries relied on iRepertoire HTBI primers and on Arm-PCR targeting CDR3 regions. MiXCR was run by TCRdb on the multiplex PCR reads, yielding one entry per CDR3 protein. The repertoire includes hundreds of thousands of distinct CDR3 sequences, roughly 16% of them detected once, and 15% to 20% sits in the top ten. Time point reported: newly diagnosed GD, antithyroid drugs for less than 3 months. With RNA extracted from PBMCs as input, the TCR library was made. Another study also made use of these data, one on T cells in Graves' hyperthyroidism and ophthalmopathy.

Here the sequenced sample was peripheral blood mononuclear cells (PBMCs), taken at new diagnosis, from a patient treated with antithyroid drugs. Receptors were obtained from a woman under 40 with Graves disease.

A few counts support this clonotype. This chain joins TRBV7-9 and TRBJ1-1; tentatively, D is TRBD1 (5 bases). Trimming shortened V by 5 bases and J by 9 bases, and 22 bases separated the two germline ends. Germline assignment: CDR1 SEHNR and CDR2 FQNEAQ (reference sequence). This CDR3 spans 15 amino acids. The CDR3 is CASSKIQGAGAKAFF. In nucleotides, the CDR3 is TGTGCCAGCAGCAAAATCCAGGGCGCCGGCGCTAAAGCTTTCTTT.

The rearrangement joins TRBV7-3 to TRBJ2-1; maybe TRBD2 (7 bases). V lost 0 bases and J lost 7, with 16 bases in between. Germline-derived CDR1 and CDR2 are SGHTA and FQGTGA. The CDR3 has 16 residues. The CDR3 reads CASSLTGAGVRNEQFF. In nucleotides, the CDR3 is TGTGCCAGCAGCTTAACGGGGGCGGGAGTGAGGAATGAGCAGTTCTTC.

This sequence joins TRBV7-3 and TRBJ2-5, with a possible D match to TRBD1 (6 bases). The CDR3 spans 14 residues. Trimming removed 4 bases from V and 3 bases from J, with 12 bases in between. Germline CDR1 and CDR2: SGHTA and FQGTGA. The CDR3 nucleotides read TGTGCCAGCAGCTCCGGGACAAGGAAAGAGACCCAGTACTTC. Its protein is CASSSGTRKETQYF.

This clonotype was found many times. The V call is TRBV20-1, the J call TRBJ1-5; tentative D call: TRBD1 (6 bases). V lost 0 bases to trimming and J lost 5 bases, with 14 bases between them. The CDR3 runs 15 residues. Germline loops: CDR1 DFQATT, CDR2 SNEGSKA (reference sequence). Here the CDR3 reads CSARDLRGGDQPQHF. CDR3 coding DNA: TGCAGTGCTAGAGATCTCAGGGGCGGGGATCAGCCCCAGCATTTT.

This clonotype was picked up many times. This chain connects TRBV10-3 to TRBJ2-7; 9 positions agree with TRBD1. J was trimmed by 0 bases and V by 4 bases; bases with no gene match: 7. Germline V gives CDR1 ENHRY, CDR2 SYGVKD. There are 16 residues in the CDR3. The chain's CDR3 is CAISAFADRGSYEQYF. Here the CDR3 DNA reads TGTGCCATCAGTGCCTTCGCGGACAGGGGCTCCTACGAGCAGTACTTC.